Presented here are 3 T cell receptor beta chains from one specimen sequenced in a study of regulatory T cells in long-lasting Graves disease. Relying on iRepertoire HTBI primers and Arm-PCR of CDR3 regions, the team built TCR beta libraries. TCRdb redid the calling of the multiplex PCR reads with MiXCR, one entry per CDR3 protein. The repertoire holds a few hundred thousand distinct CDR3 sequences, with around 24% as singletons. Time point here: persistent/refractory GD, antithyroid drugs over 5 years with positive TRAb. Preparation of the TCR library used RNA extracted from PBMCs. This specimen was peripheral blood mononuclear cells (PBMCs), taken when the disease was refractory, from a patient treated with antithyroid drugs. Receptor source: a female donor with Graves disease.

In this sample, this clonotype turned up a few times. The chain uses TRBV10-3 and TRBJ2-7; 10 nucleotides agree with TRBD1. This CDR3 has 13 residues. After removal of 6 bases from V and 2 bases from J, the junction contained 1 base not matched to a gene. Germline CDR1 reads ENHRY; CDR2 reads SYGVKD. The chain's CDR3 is CAIRTGGTYEQYF. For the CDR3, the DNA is TGTGCCATCAGGACAGGGGGCACCTACGAGCAGTACTTC.

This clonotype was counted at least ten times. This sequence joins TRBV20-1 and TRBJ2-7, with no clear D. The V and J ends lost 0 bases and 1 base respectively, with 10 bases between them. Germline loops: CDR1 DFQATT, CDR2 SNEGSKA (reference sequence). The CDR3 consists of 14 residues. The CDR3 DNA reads TGCAGTGCTAGAGATTTAGACTGGTCCTACGAGCAGTACTTC. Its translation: CSARDLDWSYEQYF.

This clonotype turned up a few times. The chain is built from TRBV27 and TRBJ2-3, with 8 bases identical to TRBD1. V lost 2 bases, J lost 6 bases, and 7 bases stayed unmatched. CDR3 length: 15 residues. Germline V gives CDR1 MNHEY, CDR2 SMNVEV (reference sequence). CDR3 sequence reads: CASSLQGARGDTQYF. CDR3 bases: TGTGCCAGCAGTTTACAGGGGGCACGTGGGGATACGCAGTATTTT.